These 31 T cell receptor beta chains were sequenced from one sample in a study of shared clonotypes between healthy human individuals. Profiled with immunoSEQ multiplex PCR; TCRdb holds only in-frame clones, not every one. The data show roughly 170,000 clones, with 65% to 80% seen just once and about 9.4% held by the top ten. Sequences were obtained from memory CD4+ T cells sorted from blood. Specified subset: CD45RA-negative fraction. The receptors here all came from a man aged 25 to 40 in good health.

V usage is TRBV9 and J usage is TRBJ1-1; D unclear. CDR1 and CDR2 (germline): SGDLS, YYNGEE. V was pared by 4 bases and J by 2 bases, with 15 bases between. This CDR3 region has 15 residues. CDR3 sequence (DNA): TGTGCCAGCAGCTTAAACCGGACTCCTAACACTGAAGCTTTCTTT. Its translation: CASSLNRTPNTEAFF. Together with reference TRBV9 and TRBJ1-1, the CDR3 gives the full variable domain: DSGVTQTPKHLITATGQRVTLRCSPRSGDLSVYWYQQSLDQGLQFLIQYYNGEERAKGNILERFSAQQFPDLHSELNLSSLELGDSALYFCASSLNRTPNTEAFFGQGTRLTVV.

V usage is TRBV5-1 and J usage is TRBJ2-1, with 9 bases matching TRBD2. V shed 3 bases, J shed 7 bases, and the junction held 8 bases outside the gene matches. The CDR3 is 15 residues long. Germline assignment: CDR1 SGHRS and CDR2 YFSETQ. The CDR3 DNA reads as TGCGCCAGCAGCTCTTGGACTAGCGATATGAATGAGCAGTTCTTC. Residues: CASSSWTSDMNEQFF.

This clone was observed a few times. CDR3 in DNA: TGCAGCGTTGAAGATCGTGGTGAGGGGGCCGTTCTTGGCTACACCTTC. As protein: CSVEDRGEGAVLGYTF. This chain links TRBV29-1 with TRBJ1-2, with 7 bases lining up with TRBD1. From germline, CDR1 is SQVTM and CDR2 ANQGSEA. After removal of 0 bases from V and 7 bases from J, the junction contained 14 bases not matched to a gene. CDR3 length: 16 amino acids.

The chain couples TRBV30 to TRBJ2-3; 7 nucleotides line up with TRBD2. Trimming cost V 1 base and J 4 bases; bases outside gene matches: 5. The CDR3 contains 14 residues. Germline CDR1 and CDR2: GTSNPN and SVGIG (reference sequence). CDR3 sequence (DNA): TGTGCCTGGAGTGGCGGGAGTAAGGCAGATACGCAGTATTTT. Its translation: CAWSGGSKADTQYF.

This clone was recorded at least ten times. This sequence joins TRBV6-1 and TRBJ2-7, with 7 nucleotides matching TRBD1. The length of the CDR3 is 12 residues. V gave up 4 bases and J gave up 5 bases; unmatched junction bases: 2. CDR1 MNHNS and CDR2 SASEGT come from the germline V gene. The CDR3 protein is CASSATGNEQYF. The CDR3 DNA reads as TGTGCCAGCAGTGCGACAGGGAACGAGCAGTACTTC.

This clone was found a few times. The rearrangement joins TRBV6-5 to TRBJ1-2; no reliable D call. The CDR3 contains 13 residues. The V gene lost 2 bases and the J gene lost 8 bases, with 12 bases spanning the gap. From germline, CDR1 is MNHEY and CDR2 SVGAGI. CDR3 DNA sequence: TGTGCCAGCAGTTACGGCGCAGGCGGGGGCTACACCTTC. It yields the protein CASSYGAGGGYTF.

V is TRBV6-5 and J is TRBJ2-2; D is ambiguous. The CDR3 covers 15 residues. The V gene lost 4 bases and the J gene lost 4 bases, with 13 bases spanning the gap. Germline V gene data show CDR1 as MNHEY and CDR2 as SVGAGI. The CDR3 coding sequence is TGTGCCAGCAGTTTCAAGCACTCGGGCACCGGGGAGCTGTTTTTT. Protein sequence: CASSFKHSGTGELFF.

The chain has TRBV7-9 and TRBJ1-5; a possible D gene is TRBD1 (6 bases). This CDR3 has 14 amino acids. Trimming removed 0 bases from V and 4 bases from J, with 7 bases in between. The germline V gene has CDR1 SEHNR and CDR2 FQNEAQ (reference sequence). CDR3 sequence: CASSLAGANQPQHF. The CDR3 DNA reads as TGTGCCAGCAGCTTAGCGGGGGCTAATCAGCCCCAGCATTTT. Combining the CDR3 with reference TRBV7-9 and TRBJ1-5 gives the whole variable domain DTGVSQNPRHKITKRGQNVTFRCDPISEHNRLYWYRQTLGQGPEFLTYFQNEAQLEKSRLLSDRFSAERPKGSFSTLEIQRTEQGDSAMYLCASSLAGANQPQHFGDGTRLSIL.

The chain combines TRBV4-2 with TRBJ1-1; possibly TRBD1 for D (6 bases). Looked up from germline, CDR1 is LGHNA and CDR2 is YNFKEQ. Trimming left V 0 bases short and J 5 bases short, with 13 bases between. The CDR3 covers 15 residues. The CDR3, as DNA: TGTGCCAGCAGCCAAGATCAACAGGGTCTTACTGAAGCTTTCTTT. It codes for CASSQDQQGLTEAFF.

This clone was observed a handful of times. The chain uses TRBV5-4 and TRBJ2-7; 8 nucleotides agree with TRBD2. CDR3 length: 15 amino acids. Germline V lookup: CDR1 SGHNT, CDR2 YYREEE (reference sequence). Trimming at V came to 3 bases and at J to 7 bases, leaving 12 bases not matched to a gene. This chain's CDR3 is CASSSPNAGGPEQYF. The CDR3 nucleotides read TGTGCCAGCAGCTCCCCGAACGCGGGAGGTCCAGAGCAGTACTTC.

CDR3 in amino acids: CASSPRGTNYEQYF. In DNA, the CDR3 is TGTGCCAGCAGCCCCCGCGGGACTAACTACGAGCAGTACTTC. This chain links TRBV7-8 with TRBJ2-7; 7 nucleotides match TRBD2. The CDR3 is 14 amino acids. With V trimmed by 5 bases and J by 3 bases, 7 bases remained unmatched. CDR1 is SGHVS, CDR2 FQNEAQ, per germline.

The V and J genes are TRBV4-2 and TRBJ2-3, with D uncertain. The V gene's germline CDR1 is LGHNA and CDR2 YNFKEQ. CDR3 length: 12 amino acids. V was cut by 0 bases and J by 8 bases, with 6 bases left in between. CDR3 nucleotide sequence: TGTGCCAGCAGCCAAGATACGCGTACGCAGTATTTT. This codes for CASSQDTRTQYF.

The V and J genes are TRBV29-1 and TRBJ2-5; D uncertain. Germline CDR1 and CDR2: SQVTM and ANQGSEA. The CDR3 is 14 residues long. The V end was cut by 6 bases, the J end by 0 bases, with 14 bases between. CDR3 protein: CSVPNARYQETQYF. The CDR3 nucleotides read TGCAGCGTCCCCAACGCGAGGTACCAAGAGACCCAGTACTTC.

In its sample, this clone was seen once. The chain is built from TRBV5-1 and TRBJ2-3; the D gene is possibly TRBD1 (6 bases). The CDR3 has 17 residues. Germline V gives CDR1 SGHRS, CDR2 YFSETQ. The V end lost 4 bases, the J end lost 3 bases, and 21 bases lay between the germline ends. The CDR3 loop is CASSQGSGLGRTDTQYF. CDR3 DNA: TGCGCCAGCAGCCAGGGGTCGGGCTTGGGAAGGACAGATACGCAGTATTTT.

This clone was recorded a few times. The CDR3 DNA reads as TGTGCCAGCAGTTTGCAGGGAAAACAGGGTCGTGGGGCGCAGTATTTT. It translates to CASSLQGKQGRGAQYF. The rearrangement joins TRBV27 to TRBJ2-3; D is possibly TRBD1 (6 bases). The V and J ends lost 3 bases and 10 bases respectively, with 23 bases between them. CDR1 and CDR2 from the germline V gene are MNHEY and SMNVEV (reference sequence). The CDR3 has 16 residues.

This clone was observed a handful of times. CDR3 in amino acids: CASQGPRRQVGYTF. The CDR3, as DNA: TGTGCCAGCCAGGGGCCGCGCCGGCAGGTTGGCTACACCTTC. This chain uses TRBV9 with TRBJ1-2, with D possibly being TRBD1 (6 bases). This CDR3 is built from 14 residues. From germline, CDR1 is SGDLS and CDR2 YYNGEE. With 7 bases removed from V and 7 bases from J, the gap between germline ends came to 20 bases.

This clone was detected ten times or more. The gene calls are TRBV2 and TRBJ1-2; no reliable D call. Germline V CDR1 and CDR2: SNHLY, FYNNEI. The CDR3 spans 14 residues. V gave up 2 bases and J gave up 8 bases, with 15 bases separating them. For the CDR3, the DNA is TGTGCCAGCAGTGAAACGGTTCCGGTCGGAGGCTACACCTTC. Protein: CASSETVPVGGYTF.

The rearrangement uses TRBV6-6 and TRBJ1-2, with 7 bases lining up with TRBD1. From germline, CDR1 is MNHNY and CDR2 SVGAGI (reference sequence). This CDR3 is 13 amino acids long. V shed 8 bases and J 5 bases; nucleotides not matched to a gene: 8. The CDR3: CASHRDSPYGYTF. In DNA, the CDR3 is TGTGCCAGCCACCGGGACAGTCCATATGGCTACACCTTC.

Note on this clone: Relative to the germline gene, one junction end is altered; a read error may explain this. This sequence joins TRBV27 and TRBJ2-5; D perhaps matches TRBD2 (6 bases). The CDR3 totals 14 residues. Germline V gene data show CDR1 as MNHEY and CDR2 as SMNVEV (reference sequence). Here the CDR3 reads CASSLSGPEEAQYF. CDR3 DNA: TGTGCCAGCAGTTTAAGCGGGCCAGAAGAGGCCCAGTACTTC.

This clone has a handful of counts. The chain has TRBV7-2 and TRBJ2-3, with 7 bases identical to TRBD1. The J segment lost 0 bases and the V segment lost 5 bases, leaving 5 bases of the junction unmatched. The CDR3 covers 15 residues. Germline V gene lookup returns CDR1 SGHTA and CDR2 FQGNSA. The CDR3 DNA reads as TGTGCCAGCAGCAGAGACAGGGTCAGCACAGATACGCAGTATTTT. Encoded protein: CASSRDRVSTDTQYF.

The CDR3 protein is CASTPQITGELFF. The CDR3, as DNA: TGTGCCAGCACCCCACAGATCACCGGGGAGCTGTTTTTT. V gene TRBV14 combines with J gene TRBJ2-2, with unresolved D. This CDR3 has 13 residues. V lost 7 bases to trimming and J lost 4 bases, with 10 bases between them. CDR1 is SGHDN and CDR2 is FVKESK in the germline V gene.

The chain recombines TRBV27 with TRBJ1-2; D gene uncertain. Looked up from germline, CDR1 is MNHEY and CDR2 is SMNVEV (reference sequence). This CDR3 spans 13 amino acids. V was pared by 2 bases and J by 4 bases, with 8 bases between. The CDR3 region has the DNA TGTGCCAGCAGTTTAAGAGAGGGCTATGGCTACACCTTC. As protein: CASSLREGYGYTF.

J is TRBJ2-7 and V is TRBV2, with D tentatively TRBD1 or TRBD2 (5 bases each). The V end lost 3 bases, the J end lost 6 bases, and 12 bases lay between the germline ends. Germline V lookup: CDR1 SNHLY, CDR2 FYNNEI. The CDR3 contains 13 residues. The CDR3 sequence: CASSDQGPVEQYF. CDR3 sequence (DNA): TGTGCCAGCAGTGATCAGGGACCCGTCGAGCAGTACTTC.

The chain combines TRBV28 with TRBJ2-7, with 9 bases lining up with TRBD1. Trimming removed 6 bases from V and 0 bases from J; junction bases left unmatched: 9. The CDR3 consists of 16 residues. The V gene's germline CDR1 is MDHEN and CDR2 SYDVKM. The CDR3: CASRGVRTGVSYEQYF. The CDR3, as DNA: TGTGCCAGCAGGGGAGTTCGGACAGGGGTCTCCTACGAGCAGTACTTC. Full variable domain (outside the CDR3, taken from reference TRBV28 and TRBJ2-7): DVKVTQSSRYLVKRTGEKVFLECVQDMDHENMFWYRQDPGLGLRLIYFSYDVKMKEKGDIPEGYSVSREKKERFSLILESASTNQTSMYLCASRGVRTGVSYEQYFGPGTRLTVT.

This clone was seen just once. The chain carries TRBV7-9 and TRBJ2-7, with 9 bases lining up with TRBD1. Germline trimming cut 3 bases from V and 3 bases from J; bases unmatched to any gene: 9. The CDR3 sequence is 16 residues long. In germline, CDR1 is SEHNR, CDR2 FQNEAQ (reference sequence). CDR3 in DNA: TGTGCCAGCAGCTTTCCAACCGGGACAGGGAACTACGAGCAGTACTTC. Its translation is CASSFPTGTGNYEQYF.

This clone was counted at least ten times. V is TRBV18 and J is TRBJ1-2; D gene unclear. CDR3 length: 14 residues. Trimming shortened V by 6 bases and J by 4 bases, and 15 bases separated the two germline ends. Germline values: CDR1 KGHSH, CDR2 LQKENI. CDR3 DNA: TGTGCCAGCTCCCCAGAGGCAGACCTCTATGGCTACACCTTC. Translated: CASSPEADLYGYTF.

The CDR3 DNA reads as TGCGCCAGCAGCCCGAACAGGGGCGAGCAGTACTTC. Translation: CASSPNRGEQYF. The rearrangement joins TRBV5-1 to TRBJ2-7; the match to TRBD1 covers 7 bases. J lost 6 bases, V lost 4 bases, and 4 bases had no gene match. Germline CDR1 is SGHRS and CDR2 is YFSETQ. The CDR3 extends over 12 amino acids.

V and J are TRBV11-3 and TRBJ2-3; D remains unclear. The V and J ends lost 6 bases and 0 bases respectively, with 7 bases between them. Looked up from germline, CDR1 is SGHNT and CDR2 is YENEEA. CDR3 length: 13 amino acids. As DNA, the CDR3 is TGTGCCAGCAGATCCGACAGCACAGATACGCAGTATTTT. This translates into CASRSDSTDTQYF.

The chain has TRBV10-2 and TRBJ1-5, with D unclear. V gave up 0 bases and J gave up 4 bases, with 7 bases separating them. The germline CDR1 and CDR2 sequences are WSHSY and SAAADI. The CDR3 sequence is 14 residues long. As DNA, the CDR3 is TGCGCCAGCAGTGAGTCCGGTTTAAATCAGCCCCAGCATTTT. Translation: CASSESGLNQPQHF.

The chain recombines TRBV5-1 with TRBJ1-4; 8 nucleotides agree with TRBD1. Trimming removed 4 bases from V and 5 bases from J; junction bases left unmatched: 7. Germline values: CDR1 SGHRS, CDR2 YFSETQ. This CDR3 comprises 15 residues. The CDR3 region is CASSIGQGKNEKLFF. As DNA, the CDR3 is TGCGCCAGCAGCATAGGACAGGGCAAAAATGAAAAACTGTTTTTT.

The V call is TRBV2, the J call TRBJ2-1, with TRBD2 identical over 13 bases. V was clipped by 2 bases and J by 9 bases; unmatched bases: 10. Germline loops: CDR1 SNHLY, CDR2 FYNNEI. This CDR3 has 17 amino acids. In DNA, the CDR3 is TGTGCCAGCAGTGAACAAGCGCCGGGACTAGCGGGAATTGAGCAGTTCTTC. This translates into CASSEQAPGLAGIEQFF.